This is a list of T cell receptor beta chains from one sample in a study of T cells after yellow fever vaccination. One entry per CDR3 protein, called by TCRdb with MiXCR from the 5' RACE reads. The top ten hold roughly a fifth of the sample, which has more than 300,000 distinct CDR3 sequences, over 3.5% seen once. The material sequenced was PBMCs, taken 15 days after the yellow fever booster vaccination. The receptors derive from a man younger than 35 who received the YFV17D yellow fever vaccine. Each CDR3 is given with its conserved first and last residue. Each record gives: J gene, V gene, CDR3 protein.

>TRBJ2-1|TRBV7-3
CASSFALTSGAGHEQFF
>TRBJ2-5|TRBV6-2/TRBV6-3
CASSVVREFEETQYF
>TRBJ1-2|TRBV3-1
CASSQGNGGYTF
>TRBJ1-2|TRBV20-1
CSARDPSGQSNGYTF
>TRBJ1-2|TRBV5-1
CASSSGGVDGYTF
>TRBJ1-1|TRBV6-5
CASRIYSFGREANTEAFF
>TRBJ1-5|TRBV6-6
CASSYSTVGNQPQHF
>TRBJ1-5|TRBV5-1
CASSLGGYNQPQHF
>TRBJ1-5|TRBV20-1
CSARAIWQQGNQPQHF
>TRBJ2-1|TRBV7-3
CASSAREGWNEQFF
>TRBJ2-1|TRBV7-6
CASSLGGQEQFF
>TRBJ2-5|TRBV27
CASSFRHGWETQYF
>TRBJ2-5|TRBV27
CASSWDGWETQYF
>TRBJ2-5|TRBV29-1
CSVWRGGETQYF
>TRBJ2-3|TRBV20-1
CSARGGTDTQYF
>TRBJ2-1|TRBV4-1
CASSQLPAASGGVHNEQFF
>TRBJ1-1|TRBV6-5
CASSFDRTLEAFF
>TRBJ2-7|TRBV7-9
CASSPQGDSVHLFPYEQYF
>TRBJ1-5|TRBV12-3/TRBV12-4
CASSRGGGVGQPQHF
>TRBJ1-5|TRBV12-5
CASGSDSGQPQHF
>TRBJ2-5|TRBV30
CAGDRGGETQYF
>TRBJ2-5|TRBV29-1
CSVEDLTRRETQYF
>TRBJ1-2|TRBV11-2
CASSSPGVGGYTF
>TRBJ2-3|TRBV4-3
CASSQEGNSGGAYEQYF
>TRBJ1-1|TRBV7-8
CASSLDIRVSMNTEAFF
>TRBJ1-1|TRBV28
CASSSPGLMNTEAFF
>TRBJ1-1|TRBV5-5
CASSLITGHTEAFF
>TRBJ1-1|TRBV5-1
CASSLGTGTGARTWGGAFF
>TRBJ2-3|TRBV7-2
CASSFRSSTDTQYF
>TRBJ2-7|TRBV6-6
CASNNRGRSALTYEQYF
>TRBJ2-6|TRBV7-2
CASSLRRDRDRDSGANVLTF
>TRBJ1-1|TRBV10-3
CAISESIGSQNTEAFF
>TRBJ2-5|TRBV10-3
CAISEATGVQETQYF
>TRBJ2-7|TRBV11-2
CASSLSPWTGGYEQYF
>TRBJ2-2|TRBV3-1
CASSPNPNTGELFF
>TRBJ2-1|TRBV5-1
CASSRDRALNEQFF
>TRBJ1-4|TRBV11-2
CASSSRDIPSSLFF
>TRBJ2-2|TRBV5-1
CASSLAGANTGELFF
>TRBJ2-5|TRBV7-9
CASSLALAGGQETQYF
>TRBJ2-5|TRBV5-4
CASSSAGGGQETQYF
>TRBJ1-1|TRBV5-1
CASSPGPNGGTGGFYTEAFF
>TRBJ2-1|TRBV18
CASSPPSRGGGSYNEQFF
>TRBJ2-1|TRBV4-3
CASSQLAGSSYNEQFF
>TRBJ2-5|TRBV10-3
CATGLAGQETQYF
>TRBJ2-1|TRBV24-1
CATSDFRHPYNEQFF
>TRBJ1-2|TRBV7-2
CASSLDGNWGGYTF
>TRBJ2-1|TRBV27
CASSFGLAFGEQFF
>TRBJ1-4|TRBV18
CASFTQNNEKLFF
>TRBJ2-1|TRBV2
CASNDGTSVDNEQFF
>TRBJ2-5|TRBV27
CASSLTNGETQYF
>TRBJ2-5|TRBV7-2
CASSSTRDRAETQYF
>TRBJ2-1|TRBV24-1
CATSDLLLSSYNEQFF
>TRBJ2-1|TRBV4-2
CASSQDRTSGNEQFF
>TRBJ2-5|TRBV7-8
CASSLRQEETQYF
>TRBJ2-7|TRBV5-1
CASSTQGGPYEQYF
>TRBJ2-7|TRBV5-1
CASSLFPGQSYEQYF
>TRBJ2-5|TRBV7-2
CASSILRVPLQETQYF
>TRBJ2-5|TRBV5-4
CASSSEDLETQYF
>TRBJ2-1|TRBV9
CASSVEGSNGNEQFF
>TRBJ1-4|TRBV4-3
CASSQPTQGANEKLFF